This T cell receptor (beta chain) comes out of a study of blood T cell repertoires in COVID-19. This clone appeared a single time. Germline V gives CDR1 LGHDT, CDR2 YNNKEL (reference sequence). The V and J ends lost 1 base and 8 bases respectively, with 17 bases between them. This CDR3 contains 16 residues. The repertoire was sequenced with immunoSEQ multiplex PCR; TCRdb's copy has only in-frame clones and lacks some. The table lists roughly 250,000 clones, over 80% of them singletons. The rearrangement joins TRBV3-1 (or the pseudogene TRBV3-2) to TRBJ1-4; D is unresolved. The clonotype was recovered from a woman aged 18-35 years who had recovered from COVID-19. Sequenced sample: PBMCs or T cells enriched from blood (not recorded which). The CDR3 nucleotides read TGTGCCAGCAGCCAAGTCGGACGGGGAGTAGGAGAAAAACTGTTTTTT. This sequence encodes CASSQVGRGVGEKLFF.